Below, 21 T cell receptor beta chains from the same sample are listed, as sequenced in a study of T cell responses to AZD1222 COVID-19 vaccine. The assay was immunoSEQ multiplex PCR, and TCRdb's table has in-frame clones only and misses some. The sample lists more than 95,000 clones; over 75% were seen once. The specimen comprised peripheral blood, sampled on day 0 of AZD1222 vaccination. The source of these receptors is an adult in good health.

The gene calls are TRBV7-8 and TRBJ1-5; 9 bases are shared with TRBD1. Looked up from germline, CDR1 is SGHVS and CDR2 is FQNEAQ. The trim removed 3 bases at V and 7 bases at J, leaving 4 bases unmatched. This CDR3 is 14 amino acids long. This CDR3 is CASSLGQGGQPQHF. The CDR3 DNA sequence: TGTGCCAGCAGCTTGGGACAGGGAGGGCAGCCCCAGCATTTT.

Comment on this clone: Additional DNA sequences in this sample encode the identical CDR3. This chain joins TRBV11-3 and TRBJ2-1, with D tentatively TRBD1 or TRBD2 (5 bases each). From germline, CDR1 is SGHNT and CDR2 YENEEA. The ends were cut back, 3 bases at V and 7 bases at J, with 10 bases in the middle. The CDR3 length is 13 residues. In DNA form, the CDR3 reads TGTGCCAGCAGCTTGAGGGGAGTAAATGAGCAGTTCTTC. It translates to CASSLRGVNEQFF.

J is TRBJ2-1 and V is TRBV3-1 (or the pseudogene TRBV3-2); possible D gene TRBD2, 5 bases. Trimming shortened V by 3 bases and J by 5 bases, and 20 bases separated the two germline ends. The V gene's germline CDR1 is LGHDT and CDR2 YNNKEL (reference sequence). The CDR3 totals 17 residues. The CDR3 sequence is CASSHPNPAEGDNEQFF. The CDR3 coding sequence is TGTGCCAGCAGCCACCCAAACCCCGCAGAGGGAGACAATGAGCAGTTCTTC.

This clone was seen a single time. CDR3 in amino acids: CAIPQTDTYEKLFF. The CDR3, as DNA: TGTGCCATTCCTCAGACCGATACTTATGAAAAACTGTTTTTT. The V gene is TRBV7-9, the J gene TRBJ1-4, with D unresolved. V was shortened by 10 bases and J by 6 bases, with 18 bases between the two germline ends. Germline CDR1 is SEHNR and CDR2 is FQNEAQ (reference sequence). The CDR3 has 14 amino acids.

The chain is built from TRBV10-3 and TRBJ2-1; 10 bases line up with TRBD1. CDR1 ENHRY and CDR2 SYGVKD come from the germline V gene. Losses at the gene ends were 4 bases for V and 0 bases for J; bases not matched to a gene: 6. The CDR3 is 17 residues long. The CDR3 here is CAISGDRGRGSYNEQFF. The CDR3 DNA sequence: TGTGCCATCAGTGGGGACAGGGGTAGAGGCTCCTACAATGAGCAGTTCTTC.

V usage is TRBV15 and J usage is TRBJ1-1; a possible D gene is TRBD1 (5 bases). CDR3 length equals 12 residues. CDR1 and CDR2 from the germline V gene are LNHNV and YYDKDF (reference sequence). Trimming took off 0 bases at V and 10 bases at J, with 9 bases between the two ends. The CDR3 region has the DNA TGTGCCACCAGCAGAGATGGGGGGGGAGCTTTCTTT. Its protein product is CATSRDGGGAFF.

V usage is TRBV4-2 and J usage is TRBJ1-5; a weak D match, TRBD1 (6 bases). The CDR3 covers 16 residues. In germline, CDR1 is LGHNA, CDR2 YNFKEQ. Trimming pared 1 base from V and 0 bases from J, leaving 10 bases between. The CDR3 protein is CASSQVWGASNQPQHF. As DNA, the CDR3 is TGTGCCAGCAGCCAAGTTTGGGGGGCTAGCAATCAGCCCCAGCATTTT.

This clone was seen a single time. The chain combines TRBV28 with TRBJ1-5, with TRBD1 as a possible D gene (6 bases). CDR1 MDHEN and CDR2 SYDVKM come from the germline V gene. The CDR3 length is 15 residues. V shed 7 bases and J shed 6 bases, with 19 bases lying between them. CDR3 region: CASTPGTGLLQPQHF. CDR3 bases: TGTGCCAGCACCCCCGGAACAGGGTTACTTCAGCCCCAGCATTTT.

The chain is built from TRBV19 and TRBJ2-2; the D is unclear. The ends were cut back, 6 bases at V and 3 bases at J, with 14 bases in the middle. CDR1 is LNHDA, CDR2 SQIVND, per germline (reference sequence). This CDR3 region has 15 residues. CDR3 region: CASRSRTYDTGELFF. The CDR3 coding sequence is TGTGCCAGTAGGAGTAGGACCTATGACACCGGGGAGCTGTTTTTT. The entire variable domain, with the rest obtained from reference TRBV19 and TRBJ2-2, is as follows: DGGITQSPKYLFRKEGQNVTLSCEQNLNHDAMYWYRQDPGQGLRLIYYSQIVNDFQKGDIAEGYSVSREKKESFPLTVTSAQKNPTAFYLCASRSRTYDTGELFFGEGSRLTVL.

A note on this clone: Other nucleotide sequences from this sample produce the same CDR3. The chain employs TRBV30 and TRBJ1-5; tentatively, D is TRBD1 (5 bases). The length of the CDR3 is 13 residues. Germline V lookup: CDR1 GTSNPN, CDR2 SVGIG (reference sequence). Trimming pared 0 bases from V and 4 bases from J, leaving 7 bases between. DNA of the CDR3: TGTGCCTGGAGTGTACGGGGGAATCAGCCCCAGCATTTT. This gives the protein CAWSVRGNQPQHF.

V and J are TRBV11-1 and TRBJ2-1; TRBD2 agrees at 11 bases. V gave up 8 bases and J gave up 7 bases; unmatched junction bases: 7. CDR1 SGHAT and CDR2 FQDESV come from the germline V gene (reference sequence). The CDR3 extends over 14 amino acids. CDR3 sequence reads: CASGLAGGSNEQFF. DNA of the CDR3: TGTGCCAGCGGTTTAGCGGGAGGGTCGAATGAGCAGTTCTTC.

V gene TRBV5-1 combines with J gene TRBJ1-6; 7 bases match TRBD1. Germline loops: CDR1 SGHRS, CDR2 YFSETQ. This CDR3 has 15 amino acids. V lost 4 bases, J lost 8 bases, and 9 bases stayed unmatched. CDR3 loop: CASSVPQGSDSPLHF. The DNA for the CDR3 is TGCGCCAGCAGCGTCCCACAGGGGTCCGATTCACCCCTCCACTTT.

The chain carries TRBV27 and TRBJ1-2, with a possible D match to TRBD1 (5 bases). Per germline, CDR1 MNHEY and CDR2 SMNVEV (reference sequence). The CDR3 is 13 amino acids. Between the trimmed V and J ends, which lost 2 bases and 4 bases, there was a span of 8 bases. CDR3 in amino acids: CASSLQGGYGYTF. The CDR3 bases are TGTGCCAGCAGTTTACAGGGCGGCTATGGCTACACCTTC.

The chain links TRBV5-6 to TRBJ1-1; D perhaps matches TRBD1 (5 bases). The V end lost 4 bases, the J end lost 0 bases, and 10 bases lay between the germline ends. This CDR3 region has 14 residues. Per the germline V gene, CDR1 is SGHDT and CDR2 is YYEEEE. The CDR3 coding sequence is TGTGCCAGCAGCCGGGGCCTAATGAACACTGAAGCTTTCTTT. Translated: CASSRGLMNTEAFF.

This chain uses TRBV30 with TRBJ1-6; D not resolved. V was cut by 5 bases and J by 9 bases, with 14 bases left in between. The CDR3 loop spans 13 amino acids. Germline V gene data show CDR1 as GTSNPN and CDR2 as SVGIG (reference sequence). Here the CDR3 reads CAWEGSLGSPLHF. The CDR3 DNA is TGTGCCTGGGAAGGATCACTCGGTTCACCCCTCCACTTT.

Here the CDR3 reads CASSDRINSPLHF. DNA of the CDR3: TGTGCCAGCAGTGACAGGATCAATTCACCCCTCCACTTT. The rearrangement links TRBV12-3 or TRBV12-4 to TRBJ1-6; possibly TRBD1 for D (6 bases). With 5 bases removed from V and 7 bases from J, the gap between germline ends came to 9 bases. The CDR3 contains 13 residues.

This clone has just a few counts. This chain links TRBV27 with TRBJ1-1; D uncertain. The length of the CDR3 is 13 residues. The V end lost 8 bases, the J end lost 0 bases, and 10 bases lay between the germline ends. CDR1 is MNHEY and CDR2 is SMNVEV in the germline V gene (reference sequence). The CDR3 DNA sequence: TGTGCCAGCTTAAGCGGCATGAACACTGAAGCTTTCTTT. Protein sequence: CASLSGMNTEAFF.

This sequence joins TRBV6-5 and TRBJ1-2; tentatively, D is TRBD1 (5 bases). The CDR3 runs to 15 residues. V was pared by 2 bases and J by 8 bases, with 18 bases between. Per germline, CDR1 MNHEY and CDR2 SVGAGI. In DNA form, the CDR3 reads TGTGCCAGCAGTTACGAAGGACTGGGGGGGTCGGGCTACACCTTC. Protein: CASSYEGLGGSGYTF.

This clone was found a few times. The gene calls are TRBV28 and TRBJ1-3, with unresolved D. Germline CDR1 MDHEN, CDR2 SYDVKM. V was clipped by 6 bases and J by 4 bases, with 13 bases between them. The CDR3 extends over 14 amino acids. CDR3 coding DNA: TGTGCCAGCAGACCAGTAGGGCCCGGAAACACCATATATTTT. Protein product: CASRPVGPGNTIYF.

This clone was picked up a small number of times. The CDR3 protein is CASSFQAGRGETQYF. In nucleotides, the CDR3 is TGTGCCAGCAGTTTCCAAGCAGGACGGGGAGAGACCCAGTACTTC. The rearrangement links TRBV6-5 to TRBJ2-5; D possibly corresponds to TRBD2 (5 bases). With 4 bases removed from V and 4 bases from J, the gap between germline ends came to 16 bases. CDR1 and CDR2 (germline): MNHEY, SVGAGI. The CDR3 is 15 amino acids.

J is TRBJ1-1 and V is TRBV28, with a possible D match to TRBD1 (5 bases). The CDR3 sequence is 13 residues long. Trimming stripped 3 bases from V and 12 bases from J, with 17 bases between. The germline V gene encodes CDR1 MDHEN and CDR2 SYDVKM. The CDR3 DNA reads as TGTGCCAGCAGTTTGCGTCTTCAGGGTCGGACTTTCTTT. Its translation: CASSLRLQGRTFF.